This is a list of T cell receptor beta chains from one sample in a study of blood T cell repertoires in COVID-19. The table came from immunoSEQ multiplex PCR; TCRdb's copy has only in-frame clones and leaves some out. The sample lists more than 65,000 clones; 65% to 85% were seen once. The sequencing sample was made of peripheral blood. These receptor sequences come from a man aged 50-60 years with acute or convalescent COVID-19. The CDR3 runs from the conserved cysteine through the conserved F or W. A D gene is named only where the DNA matches it firmly. Part of the rows lack a size; the others show once, few, many or a class for expanded clones.

v_gene: TRBV19; j_gene: TRBJ2-1; d_gene: NA; abundance: once; CDR3nt: TGTGCCAGTAGTCTAGGAGAGGCCTACAATGAGCAGTTCTTC; CDR3aa: CASSLGEAYNEQFF
v_gene: TRBV10-3; j_gene: TRBJ1-6; d_gene: NA; abundance: NA; CDR3nt: TGTGCCATCAGTGTTGAGGGGGACTCACCCCTCCACTTT; CDR3aa: CAISVEGDSPLHF
v_gene: TRBV19; j_gene: TRBJ1-5; d_gene: NA; abundance: NA; CDR3nt: TGTGCCAGTAGTATTTTAGATAATAGCAATCAGCCCCAGCATTTT; CDR3aa: CASSILDNSNQPQHF
v_gene: TRBV6-2/TRBV6-3; j_gene: TRBJ1-6; d_gene: NA; abundance: NA; CDR3nt: TGTGCCAGCAGCTATAGGAGTGTTTTTAATTCACCCCTCCACTTT; CDR3aa: CASSYRSVFNSPLHF
v_gene: TRBV24-1; j_gene: TRBJ2-1; d_gene: TRBD1; abundance: NA; CDR3nt: TGTGCCACCAGTGATTTGGACAGGGGGCATGAGCAGTTCTTC; CDR3aa: CATSDLDRGHEQFF
v_gene: TRBV15; j_gene: TRBJ2-5; d_gene: NA; abundance: NA; CDR3nt: TGTGCCACCAGAATTCGCGGGGGCAACTATCAAGAGACCCAGTACTTC; CDR3aa: CATRIRGGNYQETQYF
v_gene: TRBV28; j_gene: TRBJ2-7; d_gene: TRBD1; abundance: NA; CDR3nt: TGTGCCAGCAGTTTTGGGACAGGGGTCTCCTACGAGCAGTACTTC; CDR3aa: CASSFGTGVSYEQYF
v_gene: TRBV4-2; j_gene: TRBJ2-2; d_gene: TRBD1; abundance: few; CDR3nt: TGTGCCAGCAGCCAAGCCGCCGGACAGGGCTTTGGCACCGGGGAGCTGTTTTTT; CDR3aa: CASSQAAGQGFGTGELFF
v_gene: TRBV3-1/TRBV3-2; j_gene: TRBJ2-4; d_gene: TRBD2; abundance: once; CDR3nt: TGTGCCAGCAGCTATTCTAGCGGGAGGGCCCTCGACATTCAGTACTTC; CDR3aa: CASSYSSGRALDIQYF
v_gene: TRBV7-2; j_gene: TRBJ1-5; d_gene: TRBD1; abundance: NA; CDR3nt: TGTGCCAGCAGCGCCAGGGACAGGGGGGATCAGCCCCAGCATTTT; CDR3aa: CASSARDRGDQPQHF
v_gene: TRBV19; j_gene: TRBJ1-1; d_gene: TRBD1; abundance: NA; CDR3nt: TGTGCCAGTAGAACGGGACAGGGTGAAGCTTTCTTT; CDR3aa: CASRTGQGEAFF
v_gene: TRBV9; j_gene: TRBJ2-7; d_gene: TRBD1; abundance: NA; CDR3nt: TGTGCCAGCAGCCTTGGGACAGGGGACGGCGAGCAGTACTTC; CDR3aa: CASSLGTGDGEQYF
v_gene: TRBV5-1; j_gene: TRBJ2-3; d_gene: TRBD1; abundance: once; CDR3nt: TGCGCCAGCAGCTCTTCTATAGGGACAGGGGTAGATACGCAGTATTTT; CDR3aa: CASSSSIGTGVDTQYF
v_gene: TRBV6-5; j_gene: TRBJ2-7; d_gene: TRBD2; abundance: NA; CDR3nt: TGTGCCAGCAGGTGGGCGGGAGGGCCTTACGAGCAGTACTTC; CDR3aa: CASRWAGGPYEQYF
v_gene: TRBV5-6; j_gene: TRBJ1-4; d_gene: NA; abundance: NA; CDR3nt: TGTGCCAGCAGCTTGTTCGGACTTCGTGAAAAACTGTTTTTT; CDR3aa: CASSLFGLREKLFF
v_gene: TRBV3-1/TRBV3-2; j_gene: TRBJ2-2; d_gene: NA; abundance: NA; CDR3nt: TGTGCCAGCAGCCTTGGCCAGGCCGGGGAGCTGTTTTTT; CDR3aa: CASSLGQAGELFF
v_gene: TRBV6-1; j_gene: TRBJ1-6; d_gene: NA; abundance: NA; CDR3nt: TGTGCCAGCAGTGAATTGGGGACAAACTCACCCCTCCACTTT; CDR3aa: CASSELGTNSPLHF
v_gene: TRBV25-1; j_gene: TRBJ2-3; d_gene: NA; abundance: NA; CDR3nt: TGTGCCAGCAGTGATTTTCTGGGGCGTGATACGCAGTATTTT; CDR3aa: CASSDFLGRDTQYF
v_gene: TRBV5-8; j_gene: TRBJ2-7; d_gene: NA; abundance: NA; CDR3nt: TGTGCCAGCAGGTTTCCGTTGGGAGGCGTATCCTACGAGCAGTACTTC; CDR3aa: CASRFPLGGVSYEQYF
v_gene: TRBV15; j_gene: TRBJ1-1; d_gene: TRBD1; abundance: NA; CDR3nt: TGTGCCACCAGCAAACCCGGGACAGGGATGCTTGAAGCTTTCTTT; CDR3aa: CATSKPGTGMLEAFF
v_gene: TRBV30; j_gene: TRBJ1-4; d_gene: TRBD1; abundance: NA; CDR3nt: TGTGCCTGGAGTGTAAAGGGACAGGGGGAAAAACTGTTTTTT; CDR3aa: CAWSVKGQGEKLFF
v_gene: TRBV4-1; j_gene: TRBJ2-7; d_gene: TRBD1; abundance: NA; CDR3nt: TGCGCCAGCAGCCTTACAGCCGGGACAGTGGCGAATTCCGGGCAGTACTTC; CDR3aa: CASSLTAGTVANSGQYF
v_gene: TRBV9; j_gene: TRBJ2-3; d_gene: TRBD2; abundance: few; CDR3nt: TGTGCCAGCAGCTCTCGACTAGCGGACACAGATACGCAGTATTTT; CDR3aa: CASSSRLADTDTQYF
v_gene: TRBV7-8; j_gene: TRBJ1-1; d_gene: NA; abundance: NA; CDR3nt: TGTGCCAGCAGCCCAAGTCCGGACACCTACACTGAAGCTTTCTTT; CDR3aa: CASSPSPDTYTEAFF
v_gene: TRBV3-1/TRBV3-2; j_gene: TRBJ1-3; d_gene: TRBD1; abundance: NA; CDR3nt: TGTGCCAGCAGCCAAGGGGACAGCCTCATTTCCGGAAACACCATATATTTT; CDR3aa: CASSQGDSLISGNTIYF
v_gene: TRBV12-3/TRBV12-4; j_gene: TRBJ1-1; d_gene: NA; abundance: many; CDR3nt: TGTGCCAGCAGTTTTAAGGGGGACACTGAAGCTTTCTTT; CDR3aa: CASSFKGDTEAFF
v_gene: TRBV7-2; j_gene: TRBJ1-2; d_gene: NA; abundance: NA; CDR3nt: TGTGCCAGCAGCCAAGATCCACTTGGCTACACCTTC; CDR3aa: CASSQDPLGYTF
v_gene: TRBV19; j_gene: TRBJ2-1; d_gene: TRBD2; abundance: NA; CDR3nt: TGTGCCAGTAGCGACACTCCGGGACTAGGAGGCGAGGGGCAGTTCTTC; CDR3aa: CASSDTPGLGGEGQFF
v_gene: TRBV12-3/TRBV12-4; j_gene: TRBJ1-4; d_gene: TRBD1; abundance: NA; CDR3nt: TGTGCCAGCAGTTTTGGCAGGGGGGAAAAACTGTTTTTT; CDR3aa: CASSFGRGEKLFF
v_gene: TRBV27; j_gene: TRBJ2-1; d_gene: TRBD2; abundance: NA; CDR3nt: TGTGCCAGCAGTCGACTAGCGGGAAAGTACAATGAGCAGTTCTTC; CDR3aa: CASSRLAGKYNEQFF
v_gene: TRBV28; j_gene: TRBJ1-2; d_gene: TRBD1; abundance: NA; CDR3nt: TGTGCCAGCAGCCGCGGGACAGGAGAGTATGGCTACACCTTC; CDR3aa: CASSRGTGEYGYTF
v_gene: TRBV11-2; j_gene: TRBJ2-3; d_gene: TRBD1; abundance: NA; CDR3nt: TGTGCCAGCAGCTTGGGACAGGGTGTCAGCACAGATACGCAGTATTTT; CDR3aa: CASSLGQGVSTDTQYF
v_gene: TRBV6-2/TRBV6-3; j_gene: TRBJ1-1; d_gene: NA; abundance: NA; CDR3nt: TGTGCCAGCAGTTACAGGACAGCCTCTGAAGCTTTCTTT; CDR3aa: CASSYRTASEAFF
v_gene: TRBV6-1; j_gene: TRBJ1-1; d_gene: TRBD1; abundance: NA; CDR3nt: TGTGCCAGCAGTGAAGGGACAGGGGGCACTGAAGCTTTCTTT; CDR3aa: CASSEGTGGTEAFF
v_gene: TRBV5-1; j_gene: TRBJ2-1; d_gene: TRBD2; abundance: NA; CDR3nt: TGCGCCAGCAAACAGGGACTAGCGGGGTTCTATTATCAGTTCTTC; CDR3aa: CASKQGLAGFYYQFF
v_gene: TRBV6-6; j_gene: TRBJ1-1; d_gene: TRBD1; abundance: few; CDR3nt: TGTGCCAGCAGTTCACAGGGGGCAACGAACACTGAAGCTTTCTTT; CDR3aa: CASSSQGATNTEAFF
v_gene: TRBV2; j_gene: TRBJ2-1; d_gene: TRBD1; abundance: NA; CDR3nt: TGTGCCAGCAGTGAAGAGGGACAGGTATCCGATGAGCAGTTCTTC; CDR3aa: CASSEEGQVSDEQFF
v_gene: TRBV2; j_gene: TRBJ1-5; d_gene: TRBD1; abundance: NA; CDR3nt: TGTGCCAGCCTAGGACAGGGCAATCAGCCCCAGCATTTT; CDR3aa: CASLGQGNQPQHF
v_gene: TRBV27; j_gene: TRBJ1-6; d_gene: TRBD1; abundance: once; CDR3nt: TGTGCCAGCAGTTTATGGGAACAGGGGGTGGGGGCCTATAATTCACCCCTCCACTTT; CDR3aa: CASSLWEQGVGAYNSPLHF
v_gene: TRBV30; j_gene: TRBJ2-1; d_gene: TRBD2; abundance: NA; CDR3nt: TGTGCCTGGAGTGTACCGACTAGCGGGAGGCTGTTTGAGCAGTTCTTC; CDR3aa: CAWSVPTSGRLFEQFF